This paragraph reports one T cell receptor beta chain. Its antigen is not known. This entry is derived from a study of cytomegalovirus exposure and HLA in healthy donors. In the study overall: The 130 or so validation repertoires, a later analysis reported, used the same platform as the roughly 660 repertoires from the first cohort.

This CDR3 region has 21 residues. V lost 4 bases to trimming and J lost 0 bases, with 26 bases between them. Germline loops: CDR1 SGHRS, CDR2 YFSETQ. Study results and limitations: Per published reports, the classifier diagnosed cytomegalovirus status with high specificity and sensitivity. Researchers counted 180 or so TCR beta chains as cytomegalovirus-associated.

Sequencing used immunoSEQ multiplex PCR; TCRdb keeps in-frame clones, though not all of them. The data show 250,000 to 300,000 clones, 90% seen once. V and J are TRBV5-1 and TRBJ1-6; D perhaps matches TRBD1 (6 bases). Sequencing input: PBMCs. This receptor was taken from a woman aged 18 to 35 in good health and CMV-seronegative. The CDR3 nucleotides are TGCGCCAGCAGCGGAACTAACAAACAGGACAGTGGAAGCTCCTATAATTCACCCCTCCACTTT. Its translation: CASSGTNKQDSGSSYNSPLHF.